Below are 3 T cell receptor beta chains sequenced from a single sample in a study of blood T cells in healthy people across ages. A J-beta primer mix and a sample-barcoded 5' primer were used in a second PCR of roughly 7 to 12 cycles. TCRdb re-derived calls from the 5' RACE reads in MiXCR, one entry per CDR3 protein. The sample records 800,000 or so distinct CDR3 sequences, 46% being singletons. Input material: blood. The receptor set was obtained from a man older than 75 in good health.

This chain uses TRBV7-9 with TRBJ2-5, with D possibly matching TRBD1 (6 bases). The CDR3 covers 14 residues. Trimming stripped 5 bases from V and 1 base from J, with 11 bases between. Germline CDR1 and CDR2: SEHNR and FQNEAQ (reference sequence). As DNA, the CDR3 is TGTGCCAGCAGCAAAACAGGGAGCCAAGAGACCCAGTACTTC. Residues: CASSKTGSQETQYF.

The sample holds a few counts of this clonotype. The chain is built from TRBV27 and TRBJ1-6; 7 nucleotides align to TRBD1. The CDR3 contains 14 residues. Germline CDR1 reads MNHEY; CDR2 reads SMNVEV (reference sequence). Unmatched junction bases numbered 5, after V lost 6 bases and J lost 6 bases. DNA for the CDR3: TGTGCCAGCAGACCGGGACAGTCTAATTCACCCCTCCACTTT. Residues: CASRPGQSNSPLHF.

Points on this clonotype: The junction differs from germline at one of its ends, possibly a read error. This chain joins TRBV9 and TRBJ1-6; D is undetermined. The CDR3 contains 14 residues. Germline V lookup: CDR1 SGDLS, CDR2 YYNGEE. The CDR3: CASSATGMDSPPHF. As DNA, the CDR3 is TGTGCCAGCAGCGCCACGGGTATGGATTCACCCCCCCACTTT.